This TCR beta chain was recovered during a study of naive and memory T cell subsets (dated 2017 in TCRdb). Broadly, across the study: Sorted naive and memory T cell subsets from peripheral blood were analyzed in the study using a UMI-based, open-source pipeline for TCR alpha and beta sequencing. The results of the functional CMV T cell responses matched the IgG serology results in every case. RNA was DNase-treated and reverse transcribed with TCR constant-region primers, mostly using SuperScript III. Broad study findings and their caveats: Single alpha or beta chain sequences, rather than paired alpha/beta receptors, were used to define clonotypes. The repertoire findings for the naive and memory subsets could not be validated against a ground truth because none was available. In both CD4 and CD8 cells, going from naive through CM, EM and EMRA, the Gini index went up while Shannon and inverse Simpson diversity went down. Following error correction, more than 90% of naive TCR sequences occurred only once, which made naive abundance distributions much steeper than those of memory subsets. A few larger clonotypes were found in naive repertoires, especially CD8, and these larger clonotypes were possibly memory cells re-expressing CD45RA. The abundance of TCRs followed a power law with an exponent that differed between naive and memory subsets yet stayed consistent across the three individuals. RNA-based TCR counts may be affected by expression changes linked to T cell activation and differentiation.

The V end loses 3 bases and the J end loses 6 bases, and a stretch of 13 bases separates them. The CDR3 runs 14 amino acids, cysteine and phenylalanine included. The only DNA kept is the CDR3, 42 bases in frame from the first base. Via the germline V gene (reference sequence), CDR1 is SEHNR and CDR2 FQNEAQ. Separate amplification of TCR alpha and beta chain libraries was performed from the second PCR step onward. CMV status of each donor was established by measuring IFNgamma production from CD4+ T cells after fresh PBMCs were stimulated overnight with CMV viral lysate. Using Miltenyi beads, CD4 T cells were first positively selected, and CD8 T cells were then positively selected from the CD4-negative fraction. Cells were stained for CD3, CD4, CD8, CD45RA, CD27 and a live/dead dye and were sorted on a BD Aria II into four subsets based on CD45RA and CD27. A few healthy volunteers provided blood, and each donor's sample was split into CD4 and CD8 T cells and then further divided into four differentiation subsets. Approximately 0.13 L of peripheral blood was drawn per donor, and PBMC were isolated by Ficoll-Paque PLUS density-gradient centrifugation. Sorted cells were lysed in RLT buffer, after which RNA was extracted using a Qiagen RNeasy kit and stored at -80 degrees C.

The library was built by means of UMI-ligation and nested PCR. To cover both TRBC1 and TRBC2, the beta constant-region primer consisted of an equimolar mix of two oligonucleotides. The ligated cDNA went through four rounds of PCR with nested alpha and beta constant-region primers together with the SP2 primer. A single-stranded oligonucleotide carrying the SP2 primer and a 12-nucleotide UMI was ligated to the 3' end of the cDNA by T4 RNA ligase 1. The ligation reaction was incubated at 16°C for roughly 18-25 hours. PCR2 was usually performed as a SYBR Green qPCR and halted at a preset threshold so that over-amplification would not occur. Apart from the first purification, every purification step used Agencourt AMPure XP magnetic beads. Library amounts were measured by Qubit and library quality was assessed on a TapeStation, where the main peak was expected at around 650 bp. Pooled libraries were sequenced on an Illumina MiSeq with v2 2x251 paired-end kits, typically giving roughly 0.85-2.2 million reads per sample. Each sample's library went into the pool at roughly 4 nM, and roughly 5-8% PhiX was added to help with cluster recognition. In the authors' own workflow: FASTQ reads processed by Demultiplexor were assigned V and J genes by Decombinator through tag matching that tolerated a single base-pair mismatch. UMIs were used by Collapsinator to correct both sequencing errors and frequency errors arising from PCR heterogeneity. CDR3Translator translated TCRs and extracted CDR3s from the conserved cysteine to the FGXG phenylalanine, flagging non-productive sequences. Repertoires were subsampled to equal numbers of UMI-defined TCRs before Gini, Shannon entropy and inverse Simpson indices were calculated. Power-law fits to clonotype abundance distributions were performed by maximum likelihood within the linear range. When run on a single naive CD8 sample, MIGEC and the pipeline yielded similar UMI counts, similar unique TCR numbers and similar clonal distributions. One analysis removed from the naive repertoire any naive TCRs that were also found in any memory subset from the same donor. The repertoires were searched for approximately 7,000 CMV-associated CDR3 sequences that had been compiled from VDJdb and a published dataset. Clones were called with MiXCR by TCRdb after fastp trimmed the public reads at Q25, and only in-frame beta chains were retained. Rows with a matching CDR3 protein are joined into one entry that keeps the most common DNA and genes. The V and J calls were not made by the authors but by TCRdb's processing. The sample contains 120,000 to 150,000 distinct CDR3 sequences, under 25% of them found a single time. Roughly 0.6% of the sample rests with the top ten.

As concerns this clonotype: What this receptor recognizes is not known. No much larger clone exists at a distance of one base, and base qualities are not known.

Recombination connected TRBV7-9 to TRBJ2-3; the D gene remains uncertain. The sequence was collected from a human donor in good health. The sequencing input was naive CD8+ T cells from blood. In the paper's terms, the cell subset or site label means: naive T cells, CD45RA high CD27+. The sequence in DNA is TGTGCCAGCAGCTTGCCCCGCTGGATTGATACGCAGTATTTT. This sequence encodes CASSLPRWIDTQYF.